A single sample is the source of the 4 T cell receptor beta chains below, sequenced in a study of cytomegalovirus exposure and HLA in healthy donors. Primers: 60 Vbeta forward and 13 Jbeta reverse. Clones were sequenced by immunoSEQ multiplex PCR, and TCRdb holds only the in-frame ones, with some missing. Found here are 150,000 to 200,000 clones, about 75% of them singletons; the top ten hold 6% to 7%. Sequencing was performed on PBMCs. Receptors originate from a man aged 40-49 years in good health and CMV-seropositive.

This clone occurred a few times. V is TRBV7-2 and J is TRBJ2-5; 10 bases map to TRBD1. TRBJ2-7 matches the DNA end more closely, so the J call is doubtful. This CDR3 spans 14 amino acids. Germline CDR1 is SGHTA and CDR2 is FQGNSA. The CDR3 DNA is TGTGCCAGCAGGACGACAGGGGGCGTCGACGAGCAGTACTTC. This gives the protein CASRTTGGVDEQYF.

In the case of this clone: Within the sample, other DNA sequences also encode this same CDR3. For the CDR3, the DNA is TGTGCCAGCTCACCAGACACCTACGAGCAGTACTTC. It yields the protein CASSPDTYEQYF. The genes are TRBV18 and TRBJ2-7; D is unclear. The CDR3 runs to 12 residues. The germline V gene encodes CDR1 KGHSH and CDR2 LQKENI. Trimming left V 2 bases short and J 2 bases short, with 4 bases between.

The chain links TRBV7-6 to TRBJ2-7; tentatively, D is TRBD2 (5 bases). This CDR3 spans 14 amino acids. V dropped 0 bases and J dropped 0 bases, with 6 bases sitting between them. Germline CDR1 SGHVS, CDR2 FNYEAQ. In DNA, the CDR3 is TGTGCCAGCAGCTTAGCAGCGGTCTCCTACGAGCAGTACTTC. Translated, it gives CASSLAAVSYEQYF. The full variable domain, with the rest looked up from reference TRBV7-6 and TRBJ2-7, is GAGVSQSPRYKVTKRGQDVALRCDPISGHVSLYWYRQALGQGPEFLTYFNYEAQQDKSGLPNDRFSAERPEGSISTLTIQRTEQRDSAMYRCASSLAAVSYEQYFGPGTRLTVT.

V and J are TRBV30 and TRBJ1-4; 7 positions match TRBD1. CDR3 length: 14 residues. V lost 1 base, J lost 7 bases, and 6 bases stayed unmatched. Germline-derived CDR1 and CDR2 are GTSNPN and SVGIG (reference sequence). CDR3 loop: CAWSDSHRGEKLFF. For the CDR3, the DNA is TGTGCCTGGAGTGACAGCCACAGGGGTGAAAAACTGTTTTTT.